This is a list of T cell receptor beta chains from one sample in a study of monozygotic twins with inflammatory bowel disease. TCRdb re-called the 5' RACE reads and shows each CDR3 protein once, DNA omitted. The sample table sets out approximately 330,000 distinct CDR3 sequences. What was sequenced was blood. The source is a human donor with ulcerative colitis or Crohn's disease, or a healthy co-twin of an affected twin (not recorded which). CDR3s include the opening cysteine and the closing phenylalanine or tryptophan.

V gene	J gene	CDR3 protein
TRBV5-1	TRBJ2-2	CASSVDSSTGELFF
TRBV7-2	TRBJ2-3	CASREQPGAGDTQYF
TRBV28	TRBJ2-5	CASSQRRTGGQETQYF
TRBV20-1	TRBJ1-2	CSARGQGLDGYTF
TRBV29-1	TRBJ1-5	CSVIQGAGQPQHF
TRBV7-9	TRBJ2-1	CASSSYGEREQFF
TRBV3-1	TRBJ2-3	CASSLLTNGGADTQYF
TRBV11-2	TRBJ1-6	CASSLGRGRRNSPLHF
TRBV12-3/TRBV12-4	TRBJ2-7	CASSHYEQGIGQQYF
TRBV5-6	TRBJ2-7	CASSLFERDLYEQYF
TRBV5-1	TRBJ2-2	CASSLVRTAQNTGELFF
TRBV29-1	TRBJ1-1	CSVEDLPRGSAFF
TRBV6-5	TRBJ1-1	CATRGDLNTEAFF
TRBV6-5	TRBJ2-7	CASSYGESSYEQYF
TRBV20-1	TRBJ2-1	CSARDLGLAGGTNNEQFF
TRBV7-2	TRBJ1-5	CASSYRGGGGQPQHF